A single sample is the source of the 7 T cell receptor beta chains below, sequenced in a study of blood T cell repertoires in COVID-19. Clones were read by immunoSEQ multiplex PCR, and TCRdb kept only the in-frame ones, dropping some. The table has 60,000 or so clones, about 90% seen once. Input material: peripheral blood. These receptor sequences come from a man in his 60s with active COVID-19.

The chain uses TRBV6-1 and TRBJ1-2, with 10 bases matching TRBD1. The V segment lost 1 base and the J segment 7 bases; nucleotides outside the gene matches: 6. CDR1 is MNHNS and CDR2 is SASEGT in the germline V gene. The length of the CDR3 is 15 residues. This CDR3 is CASSEGTGGGGGYTF. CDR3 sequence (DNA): TGTGCCAGCAGTGAAGGGACAGGGGGAGGTGGTGGCTACACCTTC.

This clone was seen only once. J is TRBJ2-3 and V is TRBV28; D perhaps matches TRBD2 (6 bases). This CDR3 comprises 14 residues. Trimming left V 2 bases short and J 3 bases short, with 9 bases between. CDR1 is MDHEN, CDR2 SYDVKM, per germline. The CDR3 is CASSLTGRTDTQYF. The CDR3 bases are TGTGCCAGCAGTTTAACTGGGAGGACAGATACGCAGTATTTT.

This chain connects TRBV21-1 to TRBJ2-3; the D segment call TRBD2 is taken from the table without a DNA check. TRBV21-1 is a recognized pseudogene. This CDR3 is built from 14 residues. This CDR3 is CASSTQRGADTQYF. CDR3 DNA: TGTGCCAGCAGCACGCAACGGGGGGCAGATACGCAGTATTTT.

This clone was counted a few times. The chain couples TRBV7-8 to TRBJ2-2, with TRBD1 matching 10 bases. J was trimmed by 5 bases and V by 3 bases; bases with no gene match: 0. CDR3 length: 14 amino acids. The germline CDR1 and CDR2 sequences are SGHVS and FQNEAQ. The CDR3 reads CASSLDRGTGELFF. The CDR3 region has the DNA TGTGCCAGCAGCTTGGACAGGGGGACCGGGGAGCTGTTTTTT.

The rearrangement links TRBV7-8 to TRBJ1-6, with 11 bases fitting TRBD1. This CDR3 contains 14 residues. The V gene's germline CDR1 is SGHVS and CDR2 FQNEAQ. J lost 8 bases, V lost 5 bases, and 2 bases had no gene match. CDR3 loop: CASSRTGGDSPLHF. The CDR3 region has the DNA TGTGCCAGCAGCCGGACAGGGGGCGATTCACCCCTCCACTTT.

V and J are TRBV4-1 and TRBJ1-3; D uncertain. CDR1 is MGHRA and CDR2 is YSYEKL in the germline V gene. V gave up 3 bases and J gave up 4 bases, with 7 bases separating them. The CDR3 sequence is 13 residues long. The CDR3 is CASSQAGGNTIYF. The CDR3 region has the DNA TGCGCCAGCAGCCAGGCAGGAGGAAACACCATATATTTT.

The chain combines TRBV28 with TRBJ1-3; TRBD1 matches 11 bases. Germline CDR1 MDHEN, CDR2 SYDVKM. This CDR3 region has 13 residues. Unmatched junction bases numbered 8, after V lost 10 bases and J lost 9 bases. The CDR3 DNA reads TGTGCCATCGAGGACAGGGGGCGCGGCACCATATATTTT. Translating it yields CAIEDRGRGTIYF.